These 22 T cell receptor beta chains share one sample of origin, sequenced in a study of glioma-infiltrating T cells. The iRepertoire nested amplicon-rescue multiplex PCR amplified TCR alpha and beta CDR3s from RNA. From the multiplex PCR reads, TCRdb called clonotypes with MiXCR, one entry per CDR3 protein. The sample has 100,000 to 150,000 distinct CDR3 sequences; approximately 23% are singletons. Sequenced material: glioma tissue, nonneoplastic brain tissue, or PBMCs (not recorded which). The receptors derive from a human donor with low-grade glioma or glioblastoma, undergoing nonglioma brain surgery, or in good health (not recorded which).

A word on this clonotype: This may come from a read error, since a much larger clone is one base off. CDR3 DNA sequence: TGTGCCAGCGGCTTACGAGCCACTGAAGCTTTCTTT. It is translated as CASGLRATEAFF. The chain combines TRBV7-2 with TRBJ1-1; D unresolved. CDR1 and CDR2 (germline): SGHTA, FQGNSA. This CDR3 is built from 12 residues.

The table lists this clonotype with many counts. This rearrangement joins TRBV28 to TRBJ2-1; D unclear. Per the germline V gene, CDR1 is MDHEN and CDR2 is SYDVKM. Trimming removed 6 bases from V and 6 bases from J, with 12 bases in between. CDR3 length equals 13 residues. The CDR3 sequence: CASSSSRRNEQFF. CDR3 coding DNA: TGTGCCAGCAGCTCATCCCGGCGCAATGAGCAGTTCTTC.

The table lists this clonotype with many counts. The chain carries TRBV6-1 and TRBJ2-1; a possible D gene is TRBD1 (6 bases). This CDR3 region has 12 residues. The V end lost 5 bases, the J end lost 9 bases, and 11 bases lay between the germline ends. Germline CDR1 MNHNS, CDR2 SASEGT. CDR3 DNA sequence: TGTGCCAGCAGTCAACAGGGTTCTGAGCAGTTCTTC. Amino acid sequence: CASSQQGSEQFF.

This clonotype was found a few times. The chain has TRBV29-1 and TRBJ2-2; D may be TRBD1 or TRBD2 (5 bases each). The CDR3 runs 16 residues. Germline-derived CDR1 and CDR2 are SQVTM and ANQGSEA. Trimming pared 2 bases from V and 4 bases from J, leaving 17 bases between. The CDR3 DNA reads as TGCAGCGTTGAATCAGACGAGGGGCTGATCACCGGGGAGCTGTTTTTT. Protein product: CSVESDEGLITGELFF.

This clonotype was seen many times. The V call is TRBV28, the J call TRBJ2-1; no reliable D call. Trimming left V 6 bases short and J 2 bases short, with 14 bases between. The CDR3 consists of 15 residues. Germline V gives CDR1 MDHEN, CDR2 SYDVKM. DNA for the CDR3: TGTGCCAGCAGCTTAGTCGGGCCGGCCTACAATGAGCAGTTCTTC. It is translated as CASSLVGPAYNEQFF.

This clonotype occurred many times. CDR3 in amino acids: CSARRLGTLEAFF. In DNA, the CDR3 is TGCAGTGCTAGAAGGTTAGGGACACTGGAAGCTTTCTTT. The rearrangement links TRBV20-1 to TRBJ1-1, with a possible D match to TRBD1 (6 bases). The length of the CDR3 is 13 residues. CDR1 and CDR2 (germline): DFQATT, SNEGSKA (reference sequence). The V end was cut by 2 bases, the J end by 8 bases, with 15 bases between.

This clonotype occurred many times. The chain recombines TRBV20-1 with TRBJ2-3, with TRBD1 matching over 11 bases. There are 18 residues in the CDR3. Unmatched junction bases numbered 15, after V lost 3 bases and J lost 4 bases. Germline V gene data show CDR1 as DFQATT and CDR2 as SNEGSKA (reference sequence). CDR3 nucleotides: TGCAGTGCTAGTCCAATAAACGGACAGGGGGCGCAACCAGATACGCAGTATTTT. This encodes CSASPINGQGAQPDTQYF.

Turning to this clonotype: This may stem from a read error, because a much larger clone lies one nucleotide away. This rearrangement joins TRBV19 to TRBJ1-2, with D possibly matching TRBD1 (5 bases). The length of the CDR3 is 12 residues. V was shortened by 7 bases and J by 6 bases, with 12 bases between the two germline ends. Germline lookup yields CDR1 LNHDA and CDR2 SQIVND (reference sequence). The CDR3 loop is CASIPTGDGYTF. The CDR3 DNA sequence: TGTGCCAGTATCCCCACAGGAGATGGCTACACCTTC.

This clonotype was recorded at least ten times. The V gene is TRBV10-3, the J gene TRBJ1-1; D call uncertain. The CDR3 runs to 14 residues. V was clipped by 3 bases and J by 0 bases, with 8 bases between them. CDR1 ENHRY and CDR2 SYGVKD come from the germline V gene. The CDR3 sequence: CAISDGSMNTEAFF. The CDR3 DNA is TGTGCCATCAGTGATGGCAGCATGAACACTGAAGCTTTCTTT.

Concerning this clonotype: This may be a read error: a much more frequent sequence differs by one nucleotide. The chain is built from TRBV4-1 and TRBJ2-4; TRBD1 agrees at 7 bases. After removal of 2 bases from V and 8 bases from J, the junction contained 6 bases not matched to a gene. This CDR3 spans 14 amino acids. In germline, CDR1 is MGHRA, CDR2 YSYEKL. In nucleotides, the CDR3 is TGCGCCAGCAGCCAACCTACCGACAGGGACATTCAGTACTTC. Amino acids: CASSQPTDRDIQYF.

This clonotype was seen repeatedly, ten times or more. V gene TRBV20-1 combines with J gene TRBJ1-6; unclear D gene. Germline values: CDR1 DFQATT, CDR2 SNEGSKA (reference sequence). CDR3 length: 15 residues. V shed 0 bases and J shed 0 bases, with 6 bases lying between them. CDR3 in amino acids: CSARDDSSYNSPLHF. The CDR3 DNA sequence: TGCAGTGCTAGAGATGACTCCTCCTATAATTCACCCCTCCACTTT.

A word on this clonotype: A much bigger clone sits one base away, suggesting this may be a read error. J is TRBJ2-7 and V is TRBV6-5; maybe TRBD2 (5 bases). Germline assignment: CDR1 MNHEY and CDR2 SVGAGI. The CDR3 runs 17 residues. CDR3 in DNA: TGTGCCAGCACTTACTCCGAGGAGGAGCGAAGCTCCTACGAGCAGTACTTC. Its translation is CASTYSEEERSSYEQYF.

This clonotype was found a few times. The chain has TRBV4-1 and TRBJ1-1; TRBD1 aligns across 8 bases. J lost 1 base, V lost 3 bases, and 1 base had no gene match. From germline, CDR1 is MGHRA and CDR2 YSYEKL. The CDR3 runs to 14 residues. The CDR3 reads CASSHDRGNTEAFF. The CDR3 nucleotides read TGCGCCAGCAGCCACGACAGGGGGAACACTGAAGCTTTCTTT.

The chain uses TRBV7-9 and TRBJ2-7; D is ambiguous. The CDR3 extends over 13 amino acids. Germline CDR1 reads SEHNR; CDR2 reads FQNEAQ (reference sequence). V was clipped by 6 bases and J by 0 bases, with 9 bases between them. The CDR3 DNA follows: TGTGCCAGCAGTGACCCCCGCTCCTACGAGCAGTACTTC. It translates to CASSDPRSYEQYF.

This clonotype was counted at least ten times. The chain carries TRBV10-3 and TRBJ2-5; 7 bases are shared with TRBD1. Per germline, CDR1 ENHRY and CDR2 SYGVKD. The V and J ends lost 10 bases and 7 bases, in that order; junction bases with no gene match: 18. The CDR3 consists of 15 residues. CDR3 residues: CASRGGTARSGTQYF. The CDR3 region has the DNA TGTGCCAGCCGCGGTGGGACAGCTCGGTCCGGGACCCAGTACTTC.

About this clonotype itself: A much bigger clone sits one base away, suggesting this may be a read error. V gene TRBV14 combines with J gene TRBJ2-7, with 10 bases that match TRBD1. CDR1 and CDR2 from the germline V gene are SGHDN and FVKESK. The CDR3 is 15 amino acids. The CDR3 region is CAGSSRTGGRGEQYF. The CDR3 region has the DNA TGTGCCGGCAGCTCACGGACAGGGGGACGGGGGGAGCAGTACTTC.

The rearrangement links TRBV2 to TRBJ2-2; the D is unclear. V was shortened by 6 bases and J by 6 bases, with 17 bases between the two germline ends. The germline gives CDR1 SNHLY, CDR2 FYNNEI. This CDR3 is built from 15 residues. In DNA form, the CDR3 reads TGTGCCAGCAGCCCCAGTGAATTAAAGCCCGGGGAGCTGTTTTTT. Translating it yields CASSPSELKPGELFF.

About this clonotype itself: One end of the junction varies from germline; a read error may be responsible. The J gene is TRBJ2-2, the V gene TRBV3-1; TRBD1 matches 8 bases. The CDR3 consists of 17 residues. CDR1 LGHDT and CDR2 YNNKEL come from the germline V gene (reference sequence). The CDR3: CACSHPRTGMSTGELFF. CDR3 DNA: TGTGCCTGCAGCCACCCAAGGACAGGGATGAGCACCGGGGAGCTGTTTTTT.

This clonotype was seen many times. The chain carries TRBV11-2 and TRBJ2-1, with D uncertain. The CDR3 is made up of 13 amino acids. Germline V lookup: CDR1 SGHAT, CDR2 FQNNGV. Trimming removed 5 bases from V and 5 bases from J, with 10 bases in between. CDR3 residues: CASSLEPNNEQFF. The CDR3 DNA reads TGTGCCAGCAGCCTCGAGCCGAACAATGAGCAGTTCTTC. Variable domain in full (rest from reference TRBV11-2 and TRBJ2-1): EAGVAQSPRYKIIEKRQSVAFWCNPISGHATLYWYQQILGQGPKLLIQFQNNGVVDDSQLPKDRFSAERLKGVDSTLKIQPAKLEDSAVYLCASSLEPNNEQFFGPGTRLTVL.

Turning to this clonotype: One end of the junction does not line up with germline, which may come from a read error. The V and J genes are TRBV27 and TRBJ2-7; 10 bases agree with TRBD2. This CDR3 contains 15 residues. Germline V CDR1 and CDR2: MNHEY, SMNVEV (reference sequence). CDR3 in DNA: TGTGCCAGCAGTTTGTCTAGCGGGAGAGTCTGCGAGCAGCACTTC. It translates to CASSLSSGRVCEQHF.

Details on this clonotype: One base away lies a much larger clone, so this may be a sequencing read error. The rearrangement uses TRBV5-1 and TRBJ2-3; 9 bases are a match to TRBD1. CDR1 and CDR2 (germline): SGHRS, YFSETQ. CDR3 size: 16 residues. V dropped 1 base and J dropped 5; count of bases not matched to a gene: 8. The CDR3 nucleotides are TGCGCCAGCAGCTTGCGAGGACAGGGGTCCAAAGATACGCAGTATTTT. This gives the protein CASSLRGQGSKDTQYF.

This clonotype came up a few times. V and J are TRBV6-1 and TRBJ2-3; D not certain. V gave up 7 bases and J gave up 2 bases, with 19 bases separating them. The germline gives CDR1 MNHNS, CDR2 SASEGT. This CDR3 has 16 residues. The CDR3, as DNA: TGTGCCAGCACCTCCGCGAAAATAATCTTCACAGATACGCAGTATTTT. This sequence encodes CASTSAKIIFTDTQYF.